The clone carrying this T cell receptor (beta chain) is a singleton in its sample. Its antigen is currently unknown. This sample is drawn from a study of Ad26.COV2.S vaccination and SARS-CoV-2 variants. Across the study: Recipients of Ad26.COV2.S got it intramuscularly, once or twice 56 days apart.

As to treatment: around 19 received Ad26.COV2.S at low or high dose, single or two shots; 5 received placebo; per-sample allocation not given. Specimen acquisition occurred on day 63 following the initial vaccine or placebo injection. SARS-CoV-2 spike from the Wuhan strain was encoded by the vaccine, an Ad26 vector. Clones were read by immunoSEQ multiplex PCR, and TCRdb kept only the in-frame ones, dropping some. This table holds roughly 270,000 clones, around 87% found once. Study-level findings and limits: The study found higher spike-specific TCR breadth in vaccine than placebo recipients.

This CDR3 region has 14 residues. Germline CDR1 and CDR2: KGHSH and LQKENI. V was clipped by 10 bases and J by 0 bases, with 13 bases between them. This chain joins TRBV18 and TRBJ1-5; tentative D call: TRBD1 (5 bases). This TCR was sampled from a person between 18 and 60 years old who received the Ad26.COV2.S COVID-19 vaccine or a placebo. Sequences were derived from peripheral blood, sampled in a trial of Ad26.COV2.S vaccine versus placebo. CDR3 loop: CATRGADSNQPQHF. Here the CDR3 DNA reads TGTGCCACTCGTGGGGCCGATAGCAATCAGCCCCAGCATTTT.